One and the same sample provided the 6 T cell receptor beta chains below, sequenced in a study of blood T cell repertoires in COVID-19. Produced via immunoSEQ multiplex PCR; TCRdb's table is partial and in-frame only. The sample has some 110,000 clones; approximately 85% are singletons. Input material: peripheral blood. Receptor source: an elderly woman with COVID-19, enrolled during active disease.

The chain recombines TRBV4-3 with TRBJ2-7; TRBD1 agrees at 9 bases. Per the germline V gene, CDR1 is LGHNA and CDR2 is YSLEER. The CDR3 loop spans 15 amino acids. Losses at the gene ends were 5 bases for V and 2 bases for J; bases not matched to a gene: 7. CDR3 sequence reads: CASSIHRGLAYEQYF. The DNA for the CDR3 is TGCGCCAGCAGCATTCACAGGGGGCTGGCCTACGAGCAGTACTTC.

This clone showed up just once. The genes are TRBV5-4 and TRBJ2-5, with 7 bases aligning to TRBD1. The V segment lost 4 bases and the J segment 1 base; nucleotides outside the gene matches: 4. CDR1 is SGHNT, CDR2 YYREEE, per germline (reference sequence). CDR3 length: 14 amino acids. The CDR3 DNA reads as TGTGCCAGCAGCCATGGGACAGCCCAAGAGACCCAGTACTTC. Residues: CASSHGTAQETQYF.

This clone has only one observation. CDR3 sequence reads: CASSADGQVYPSEQYF. CDR3 in DNA: TGTGCCAGCAGTGCCGACGGACAGGTCTACCCCAGCGAGCAGTACTTC. The gene calls are TRBV27 and TRBJ2-7; 7 nucleotides align to TRBD1. This CDR3 spans 16 amino acids. Germline trimming cut 5 bases from V and 6 bases from J; bases unmatched to any gene: 16. From germline, CDR1 is MNHEY and CDR2 SMNVEV (reference sequence).

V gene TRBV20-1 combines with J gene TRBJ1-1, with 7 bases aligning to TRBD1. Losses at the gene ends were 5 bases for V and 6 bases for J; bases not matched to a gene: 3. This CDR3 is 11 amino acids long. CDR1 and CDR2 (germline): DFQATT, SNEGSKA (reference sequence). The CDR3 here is CSADRAAEAFF. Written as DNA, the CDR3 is TGCAGTGCTGACAGGGCGGCTGAAGCTTTCTTT.

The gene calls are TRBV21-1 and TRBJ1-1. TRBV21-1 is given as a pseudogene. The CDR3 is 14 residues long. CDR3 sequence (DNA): TGTGCCAGCAGCAACCGGAGCGTGAACACTGAAGCTTTCTTT. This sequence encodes CASSNRSVNTEAFF.

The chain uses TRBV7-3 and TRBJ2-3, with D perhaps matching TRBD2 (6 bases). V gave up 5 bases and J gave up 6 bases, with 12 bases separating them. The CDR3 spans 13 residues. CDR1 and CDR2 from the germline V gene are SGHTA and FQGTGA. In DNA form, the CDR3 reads TGTGCCAGCAGCGGGGGGACGGTGGATACGCAGTATTTT. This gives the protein CASSGGTVDTQYF.